These 27 T cell receptor beta chains originate from one sample sequenced in a study of OX40 agonist ivuxolimab in advanced cancers. Assay: immunoSEQ multiplex PCR; the TCRdb copy retains only in-frame clones and omits some. Among 75,000 to 80,000 clones listed, approximately 84% were seen once. This specimen was CD4+ or CD8+ T cells sorted from blood, taken in a trial of the OX40 agonist ivuxolimab. The source of these receptors is an adult with an advanced solid tumor such as melanoma, head and neck, liver or kidney cancer.

This clone has only one observation. The rearrangement links TRBV19 to TRBJ2-1, with D perhaps matching TRBD2 (6 bases). The V end lost 3 bases, the J end lost 12 bases, and 9 bases lay between the germline ends. CDR1 is LNHDA and CDR2 is SQIVND in the germline V gene (reference sequence). This CDR3 is built from 11 residues. The CDR3 DNA reads TGTGCCAGTAGTATCCGGGGAGGGCAGTTCTTC. This sequence encodes CASSIRGGQFF.

V is TRBV5-4 and J is TRBJ1-4, with D tentatively TRBD1 (5 bases). CDR1 is SGHNT and CDR2 is YYREEE in the germline V gene (reference sequence). V lost 2 bases to trimming and J lost 0 bases, with 8 bases between them. The length of the CDR3 is 15 residues. The CDR3, as DNA: TGTGCCAGCAGCTTTTCAGGGCCAACTAATGAAAAACTGTTTTTT. Translated, it gives CASSFSGPTNEKLFF.

The chain couples TRBV6-6 to TRBJ2-7; D not certain. Germline CDR1 is MNHNY and CDR2 is SVGAGI (reference sequence). The CDR3 consists of 15 residues. Trimming stripped 2 bases from V and 5 bases from J, with 16 bases between. The CDR3 protein is CASSYAGLETHEQYF. For the CDR3, the DNA is TGTGCCAGCAGTTACGCAGGATTGGAAACCCACGAGCAGTACTTC.

For the CDR3, the DNA is TGTGCCAGTAGCCTAACCCTGGGCAGGGCGAACACTGAAGCTTTCTTT. Translation gives CASSLTLGRANTEAFF. The chain employs TRBV19 and TRBJ1-1, with D tentatively TRBD1 (5 bases). Germline V lookup: CDR1 LNHDA, CDR2 SQIVND (reference sequence). With 6 bases removed from V and 1 base from J, the gap between germline ends came to 18 bases. The length of the CDR3 is 16 residues.

CDR3 amino acids: CASSSAGQGAGYTGELFF. The CDR3 DNA reads as TGTGCCAGCAGTTCCGCGGGACAGGGGGCCGGGTACACCGGGGAGCTGTTTTTT. The chain carries TRBV21-1 and TRBJ2-2; the table's TRBD1 call for D was not verified on the DNA. TRBV21-1 is tagged as a pseudogene. This CDR3 region has 18 residues.

The chain links TRBV7-9 to TRBJ2-7; 8 nucleotides align to TRBD1. V gave up 4 bases and J gave up 1 base; unmatched junction bases: 15. The CDR3 contains 18 residues. Germline CDR1 is SEHNR and CDR2 is FQNEAQ (reference sequence). CDR3 residues: CASSSKLGRTGMSYEQYF. CDR3 sequence (DNA): TGTGCCAGCAGCTCTAAATTGGGCCGGACAGGGATGTCCTACGAGCAGTACTTC.

This rearrangement joins TRBV7-3 to TRBJ1-1; 11 nucleotides line up with TRBD1. CDR1 SGHTA and CDR2 FQGTGA come from the germline V gene. Germline trimming cut 5 bases from V and 8 bases from J; bases unmatched to any gene: 4. This CDR3 contains 13 residues. CDR3 residues: CASSRTGGLEAFF. The DNA of the CDR3 is TGTGCCAGCAGCCGGACAGGGGGCCTGGAAGCTTTCTTT.

DNA for the CDR3: TGCGCCAGCAGCTGGGACATTGGTTACGAGCAGTACTTC. Amino acid sequence: CASSWDIGYEQYF. The J gene is TRBJ2-7, the V gene TRBV5-1; the D gene is possibly TRBD1 (6 bases). Germline CDR1 reads SGHRS; CDR2 reads YFSETQ. The V gene lost 3 bases and the J gene lost 4 bases, with 11 bases spanning the gap. This CDR3 is built from 13 residues.

V usage is TRBV4-1 and J usage is TRBJ2-5; a possible D gene is TRBD1 (7 bases). Germline CDR1 and CDR2: MGHRA and YSYEKL. CDR3 length: 15 residues. Trimming took 4 bases from V and 5 from J, leaving 17 bases between them. The CDR3 reads CASSRGGTDLETQYF. The DNA for the CDR3 is TGCGCCAGCAGCCGAGGGGGGACAGATCTCGAGACCCAGTACTTC.

V and J are TRBV5-5 and TRBJ1-5; D might be TRBD1 (5 bases). CDR1 and CDR2 from the germline V gene are SGHKS and YYEKEE (reference sequence). With 5 bases removed from V and 0 bases from J, the gap between germline ends came to 9 bases. This CDR3 spans 14 amino acids. CDR3 residues: CASSSQGSNQPQHF. The CDR3 DNA sequence: TGTGCCAGCAGTTCGCAGGGTAGCAATCAGCCCCAGCATTTT. Looking up the rest from reference TRBV5-5 and TRBJ1-5 gives the full variable domain: DAGVTQSPTHLIKTRGQQVTLRCSPISGHKSVSWYQQVLGQGPQFIFQYYEKEERGRGNFPDRFSARQFPNYSSELNVNALLLGDSALYLCASSSQGSNQPQHFGDGTRLSIL.

The chain recombines TRBV18 with TRBJ1-2, with D perhaps matching TRBD1 (6 bases). This CDR3 comprises 15 residues. V dropped 5 bases and J dropped 4 bases, with 17 bases sitting between them. CDR1 is KGHSH, CDR2 LQKENI, per germline. The CDR3 DNA is TGTGCCAGCTCAAGCACCGGGGGCGGCGGCTATGGCTACACCTTC. It specifies CASSSTGGGGYGYTF. The full variable domain, rest sourced from reference TRBV18 and TRBJ1-2, is NAGVMQNPRHLVRRRGQEARLRCSPMKGHSHVYWYRQLPEEGLKFMVYLQKENIIDESGMPKERFSAEFPKEGPSILRIQQVVRGDSAAYFCASSSTGGGGYGYTFGSGTRLTVV.

This clone appeared once. This chain uses TRBV10-3 with TRBJ1-2; 9 bases align to TRBD1. This CDR3 contains 12 residues. V trimming: 7 bases; J trimming: 6 bases; junction bases outside the gene matches: 3. In germline, CDR1 is ENHRY, CDR2 SYGVKD. The CDR3 nucleotides read TGTGCCATCACAAGGGACAGGGATGGCTACACCTTC. Its protein product is CAITRDRDGYTF.

This chain connects TRBV7-2 to TRBJ2-7; TRBD1 agrees at 8 bases. Per germline, CDR1 SGHTA and CDR2 FQGNSA. CDR3 length: 13 residues. J was trimmed by 5 bases and V by 5 bases; bases with no gene match: 5. CDR3 protein: CASSGQGVNEQYF. CDR3 DNA: TGTGCCAGCAGCGGACAGGGAGTCAACGAGCAGTACTTC.

The CDR3: CASSFRQTDTQYF. DNA for the CDR3: TGTGCCAGCAGTTTCAGACAGACAGATACGCAGTATTTT. The chain links TRBV6-6 to TRBJ2-3; maybe TRBD1 (5 bases). The V and J ends lost 4 bases and 3 bases respectively, with 8 bases between them. This CDR3 has 13 amino acids. Germline-derived CDR1 and CDR2 are MNHNY and SVGAGI (reference sequence).

The chain combines TRBV7-9 with TRBJ1-2; D gene uncertain. This CDR3 contains 15 residues. Germline CDR1 reads SEHNR; CDR2 reads FQNEAQ (reference sequence). V shed 3 bases and J shed 8 bases, with 19 bases lying between them. CDR3 region: CASSFAESTSGGYTF. In DNA form, the CDR3 reads TGTGCCAGCAGCTTTGCGGAGAGTACGTCCGGGGGCTACACCTTC.

The chain carries TRBV4-2 and TRBJ2-2; TRBD1 agrees at 7 bases. Germline V lookup: CDR1 LGHNA, CDR2 YNFKEQ. The junction had 5 bases not matched to a gene; V was cut back by 4 bases and J by 3 bases. This CDR3 comprises 15 residues. CDR3 sequence reads: CASSPTGAHTGELFF. In DNA, the CDR3 is TGTGCCAGCAGCCCTACAGGGGCCCACACCGGGGAGCTGTTTTTT.

CDR3 loop: CASSLVAGSASGANVLTF. DNA of the CDR3: TGTGCCAGCAGCCTTGTAGCGGGGTCGGCCTCTGGGGCCAACGTCCTGACTTTC. The J gene is TRBJ2-6, the V gene TRBV7-2; 8 bases fit TRBD2. J was trimmed by 0 bases and V by 5 bases; bases with no gene match: 9. Germline CDR1 and CDR2: SGHTA and FQGNSA. This CDR3 spans 18 amino acids.

The V call is TRBV5-4, the J call TRBJ2-1, with D perhaps TRBD1 or TRBD2 (6 bases each). Looked up from germline, CDR1 is SGHNT and CDR2 is YYREEE (reference sequence). Deletions cut 3 bases from V and 1 base from J, with 17 bases between. The CDR3 runs 17 residues. The CDR3 loop reads CASSSTLRGGSYNEQFF. DNA for the CDR3: TGTGCCAGCAGCTCGACCCTTCGAGGGGGGTCCTACAATGAGCAGTTCTTC.

The DNA for the CDR3 is TGCGCCAGCAGACCGGGCAGGGCGGATGGCTACACCTTC. As protein: CASRPGRADGYTF. The V and J genes are TRBV5-1 and TRBJ1-2, with TRBD1 as a possible D gene (5 bases). This CDR3 has 13 residues. The V gene's germline CDR1 is SGHRS and CDR2 YFSETQ. The ends were cut back, 5 bases at V and 6 bases at J, with 14 bases in the middle.

The table lists this clone with a count of one. The chain combines TRBV7-9 with TRBJ2-2, with no clear D. The CDR3 length is 11 residues. Trimming removed 0 bases from V and 7 bases from J, with 0 bases in between. CDR1 and CDR2 from the germline V gene are SEHNR and FQNEAQ (reference sequence). CDR3 nucleotide sequence: TGTGCCAGCAGCTTAGCCGGGGAGCTGTTTTTT. It yields the protein CASSLAGELFF.

This rearrangement joins TRBV30 to TRBJ2-5, with D unresolved. TRBJ2-7 matches the DNA end more closely, so the J call is doubtful. This CDR3 has 13 residues. Germline CDR1 is GTSNPN and CDR2 is SVGIG (reference sequence). CDR3 sequence reads: CAWSGRSAYEQYF. CDR3 in DNA: TGTGCCTGGAGTGGCAGGAGTGCCTACGAGCAGTACTTC.

In this sample, this clone turned up once. The gene calls are TRBV30 and TRBJ1-5, with a possible D match to TRBD1 (5 bases). The CDR3 extends over 14 amino acids. Germline V gives CDR1 GTSNPN, CDR2 SVGIG (reference sequence). V was clipped by 2 bases and J by 0 bases, with 8 bases between them. CDR3 DNA: TGTGCCTGGAGTTCCGGGGCTAGCAATCAGCCCCAGCATTTT. This translates into CAWSSGASNQPQHF.

J is TRBJ1-1 and V is TRBV6-5; D unresolved. The CDR3 loop spans 11 amino acids. The germline gives CDR1 MNHEY, CDR2 SVGAGI. V was pared by 0 bases and J by 5 bases, with 1 base between. Here the CDR3 reads CASSYSTEAFF. CDR3 sequence (DNA): TGTGCCAGCAGTTACTCGACTGAAGCTTTCTTT.

J is TRBJ1-2 and V is TRBV7-2, with 7 bases aligning to TRBD1. This CDR3 is 16 amino acids long. V was clipped by 0 bases and J by 8 bases; unmatched bases: 12. CDR1 is SGHTA and CDR2 is FQGNSA in the germline V gene. The CDR3 loop reads CASSLAFWDSRGGYTF. CDR3 DNA sequence: TGTGCCAGCAGCTTAGCATTTTGGGACAGCCGAGGGGGCTACACCTTC.

The rearrangement links TRBV7-2 to TRBJ2-4; 10 bases align to TRBD1. The CDR3 is made up of 16 amino acids. V trimming: 2 bases; J trimming: 6 bases; junction bases outside the gene matches: 7. Germline lookup yields CDR1 SGHTA and CDR2 FQGNSA. The CDR3 sequence is CASSLPLRTGGNIQYF. The CDR3 DNA sequence: TGTGCCAGCAGCTTACCCCTGCGGACAGGGGGAAACATTCAGTACTTC.

The gene calls are TRBV15 and TRBJ2-1; 12 nucleotides align to TRBD1. The J segment lost 4 bases and the V segment lost 2 bases, leaving 3 bases of the junction unmatched. CDR1 and CDR2 (germline): LNHNV, YYDKDF (reference sequence). CDR3 length: 16 amino acids. DNA for the CDR3: TGTGCCACCAGCAGACCGGGACAGGGGGCATACAATGAGCAGTTCTTC. Amino acids: CATSRPGQGAYNEQFF.

This clone was seen a single time. The CDR3 loop is CAWINNYGYTF. The CDR3 nucleotides read TGTGCCTGGATTAATAACTATGGCTACACCTTC. The chain is built from TRBV30 and TRBJ1-2, with unresolved D. Trimming took off 4 bases at V and 1 base at J, with 4 bases between the two ends. The CDR3 spans 11 residues. CDR1 is GTSNPN and CDR2 is SVGIG in the germline V gene (reference sequence).